This T cell receptor beta chain was found in a study of blood T cell repertoires in COVID-19. In the study overall: Whether acute or convalescent, the COVID-19 samples came from the United States, Italy and Spain. From T cells, B-cell-depleted T cells, or PBMCs came the material, which was cDNA or gDNA.

Original methodology: Quantification of nucleated cells was approximated via reference gene primer amplification. The assay was immunoSEQ multiplex PCR, and TCRdb's table has in-frame clones only and misses some. The V and J calls and clone size come from that table; D and trimming were worked out from the DNA. The table shows some 140,000 clones, with 65% to 90% occurring only once. The V end lost 5 bases, the J end lost 5 bases, and 15 bases lay between the germline ends. Germline V gene data show CDR1 as SGHTA and CDR2 as FQGNSA. CDR3 size: 14 residues. This chain joins TRBV7-2 and TRBJ2-5, with a possible D match to TRBD2 (6 bases). This TCR was recovered from an older woman with active or convalescent COVID-19. Sequencing was performed on peripheral blood. CDR3 DNA sequence: TGTGCCAGCAGCCGCATACCGGGAGAGGAGACCCAGTACTTC. Protein product: CASSRIPGEETQYF. The complete variable domain, with remaining parts taken from reference TRBV7-2 and TRBJ2-5, reads GAGVSQSPSNKVTEKGKDVELRCDPISGHTALYWYRQSLGQGLEFLIYFQGNSAPDKSGLPSDRFSAERTGGSVSTLTIQRTQQEDSAVYLCASSRIPGEETQYFGPGTRLLVL.